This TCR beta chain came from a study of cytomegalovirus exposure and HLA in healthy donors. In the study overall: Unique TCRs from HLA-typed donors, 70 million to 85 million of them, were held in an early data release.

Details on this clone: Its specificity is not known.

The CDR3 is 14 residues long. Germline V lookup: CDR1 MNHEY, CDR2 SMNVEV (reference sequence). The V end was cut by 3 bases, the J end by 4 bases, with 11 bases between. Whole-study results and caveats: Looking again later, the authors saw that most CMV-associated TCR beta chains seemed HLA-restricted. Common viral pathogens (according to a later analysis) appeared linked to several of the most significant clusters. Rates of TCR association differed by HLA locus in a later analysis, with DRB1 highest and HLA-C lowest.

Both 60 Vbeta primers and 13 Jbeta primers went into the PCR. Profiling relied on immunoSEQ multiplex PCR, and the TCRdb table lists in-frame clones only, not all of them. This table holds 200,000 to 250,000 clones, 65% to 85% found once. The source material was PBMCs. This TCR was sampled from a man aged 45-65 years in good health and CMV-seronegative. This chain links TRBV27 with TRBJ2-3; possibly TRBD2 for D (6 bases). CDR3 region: CASSFGGRADTQYF. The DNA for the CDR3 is TGTGCCAGCAGTTTTGGAGGGCGCGCAGATACGCAGTATTTT.